The 14 T cell receptor beta chains below come from one sample, sequenced in a study of T cell responses to AZD1222 COVID-19 vaccine. The protocol was immunoSEQ multiplex PCR, while the TCRdb copy is restricted to in-frame clones and leaves out a portion. The sample includes some 110,000 clones, 86% of them seen just once. Sequencing was performed on peripheral blood, taken 28 days after the second AZD1222 dose. The origin of the receptors is an adult who received the AZD1222 COVID-19 vaccine.

This sequence joins TRBV7-9 and TRBJ1-3, with D unresolved. In germline, CDR1 is SEHNR, CDR2 FQNEAQ (reference sequence). This CDR3 region has 13 residues. V lost 3 bases and J lost 7, with 10 bases in between. The CDR3 spells CASSFGLPNTIYF. The CDR3 nucleotides read TGTGCCAGCAGCTTCGGGCTTCCCAACACCATATATTTT.

This chain connects TRBV6-2 or TRBV6-3 to TRBJ2-1; no clear D gene. The CDR3 is 12 amino acids. V was pared by 5 bases and J by 7 bases, with 9 bases between. CDR1 MNHEY and CDR2 SVGEGT come from the germline V gene. CDR3 region: CASSRPLNEQFF. CDR3 nucleotides: TGTGCCAGCAGTAGACCCCTAAATGAGCAGTTCTTC.

In its sample, this clone ranks as medium-sized. The CDR3 DNA follows: TGTGCCAGCAGTCCAGGGAACACCGGGGAGCTGTTTTTT. Protein sequence: CASSPGNTGELFF. The rearrangement uses TRBV6-2 or TRBV6-3 and TRBJ2-2; D remains ambiguous. There are 13 residues in the CDR3. CDR1 is MNHEY, CDR2 SVGEGT, per germline. V lost 5 bases and J 1 base, leaving 5 bases between the germline ends.

This clone was counted a single time. V usage is TRBV7-2 and J usage is TRBJ2-2; TRBD1 matches at 7 bases. This CDR3 is built from 16 residues. V gave up 1 base and J gave up 5 bases; unmatched junction bases: 7. Germline CDR1 SGHTA, CDR2 FQGNSA. The CDR3 nucleotides read TGTGCCAGCAGCTTAGAACAGGGGAGAATGACCGGGGAGCTGTTTTTT. It yields the protein CASSLEQGRMTGELFF.

J is TRBJ1-1 and V is TRBV10-1, with a possible D match to TRBD1 (5 bases). The CDR3 spans 16 residues. The germline V gene has CDR1 WNHNN and CDR2 SYGVQD (reference sequence). Trimming stripped 8 bases from V and 11 bases from J, with 30 bases between. The CDR3, as DNA: TGCGCCAGCTCCAACGTCGGGGCCCGCCGTTGTTTGGGGGCTTTCTTT. Its protein product is CASSNVGARRCLGAFF.

The chain couples TRBV12-3 or TRBV12-4 to TRBJ1-5; the D is unclear. The CDR3 is made up of 13 amino acids. V lost 6 bases to trimming and J lost 4 bases, with 10 bases between them. CDR3 amino acids: CASRSGRNQPQHF. The CDR3 coding sequence is TGTGCCAGCAGAAGCGGACGGAATCAGCCCCAGCATTTT.

The chain couples TRBV12-3 or TRBV12-4 to TRBJ2-7; maybe TRBD1 (6 bases). The CDR3 has 13 residues. Trimming took 3 bases from V and 4 from J, leaving 10 bases between them. The CDR3 loop reads CASSFRQEYEQYF. CDR3 coding DNA: TGTGCCAGCAGTTTTCGACAGGAGTACGAGCAGTACTTC.

This clone has just one count. J is TRBJ2-3 and V is TRBV6-5, with 8 bases identical to TRBD1. Germline CDR1 reads MNHEY; CDR2 reads SVGAGI. The CDR3 loop spans 16 amino acids. J was trimmed by 0 bases and V by 2 bases; bases with no gene match: 4. For the CDR3, the DNA is TGTGCCAGCAGTTACCTGGACAGGGCTAGCACAGATACGCAGTATTTT. Translated: CASSYLDRASTDTQYF.

The chain joins TRBV30 to TRBJ1-2, with TRBD1 as a possible D gene (6 bases). Trimming shortened V by 3 bases and J by 0 bases, and 11 bases separated the two germline ends. The CDR3 runs 14 residues. The germline gives CDR1 GTSNPN, CDR2 SVGIG (reference sequence). DNA of the CDR3: TGTGCCTGGAGGCAGGGACAATCTAACTATGGCTACACCTTC. Amino acids: CAWRQGQSNYGYTF.

The chain combines TRBV6-4 with TRBJ2-7; D gene ambiguous. The CDR3 has 11 amino acids. V lost 1 base and J 7 bases, leaving 5 bases between the germline ends. In germline, CDR1 is MRHNA, CDR2 SNTAGT. Written as DNA, the CDR3 is TGTGCCAGCAGTGACTATAGGGAGCAGTACTTC. It specifies CASSDYREQYF.

The J gene is TRBJ2-1, the V gene TRBV6-2 or TRBV6-3; 9 bases map to TRBD2. V lost 0 bases, J lost 0 bases, and 12 bases stayed unmatched. This CDR3 spans 20 amino acids. Germline V gene data show CDR1 as MNHEY and CDR2 as SVGEGT. The CDR3 reads CASSYSTGLAWGSSYNEQFF. In DNA form, the CDR3 reads TGTGCCAGCAGTTACTCGACGGGACTAGCTTGGGGAAGCTCCTACAATGAGCAGTTCTTC.

The V and J genes are TRBV19 and TRBJ2-7; no clear D gene. The CDR3 contains 15 residues. The germline gives CDR1 LNHDA, CDR2 SQIVND (reference sequence). The germline V and J ends were trimmed by 2 bases and 0 bases, with 11 bases remaining between them. The CDR3, as DNA: TGTGCCAGTAGTATATCTGGATTCACCTCCTACGAGCAGTACTTC. Encoded protein: CASSISGFTSYEQYF.

The chain couples TRBV7-8 to TRBJ1-1; TRBD1 is a possible D gene (6 bases). The CDR3 spans 14 residues. The V gene lost 9 bases and the J gene lost 0 bases, with 14 bases spanning the gap. CDR1 is SGHVS, CDR2 FQNEAQ, per germline. The CDR3 is CASVQGALNTEAFF. CDR3 bases: TGTGCCAGTGTACAGGGTGCCCTGAACACTGAAGCTTTCTTT.

This clone was seen a few times. The rearrangement joins TRBV5-4 to TRBJ2-2; 14 bases align to TRBD2. CDR3 length equals 17 residues. The germline V gene has CDR1 SGHNT and CDR2 YYREEE (reference sequence). The junction had 9 bases not matched to a gene; V was cut back by 4 bases and J by 7 bases. The DNA of the CDR3 is TGTGCCAGCAGCCATGGCGGGACTAGCGGGAGAGGCGGGGAGCTGTTTTTT. It specifies CASSHGGTSGRGGELFF.